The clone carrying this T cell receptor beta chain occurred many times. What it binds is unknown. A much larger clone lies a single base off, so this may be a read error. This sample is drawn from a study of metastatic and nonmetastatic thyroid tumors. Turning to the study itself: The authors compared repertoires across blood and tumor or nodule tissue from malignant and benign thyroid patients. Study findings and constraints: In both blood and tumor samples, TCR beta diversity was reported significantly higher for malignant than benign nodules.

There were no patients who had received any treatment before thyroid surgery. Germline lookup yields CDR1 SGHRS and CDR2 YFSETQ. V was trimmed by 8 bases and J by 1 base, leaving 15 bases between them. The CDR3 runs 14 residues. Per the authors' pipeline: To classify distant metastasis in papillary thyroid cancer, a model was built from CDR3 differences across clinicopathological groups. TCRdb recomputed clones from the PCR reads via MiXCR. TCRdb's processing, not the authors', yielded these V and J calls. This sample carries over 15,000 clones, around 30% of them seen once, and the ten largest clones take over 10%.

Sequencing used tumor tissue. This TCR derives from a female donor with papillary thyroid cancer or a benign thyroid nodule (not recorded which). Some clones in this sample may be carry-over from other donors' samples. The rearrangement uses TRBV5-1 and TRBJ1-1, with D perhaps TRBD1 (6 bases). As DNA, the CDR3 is TGCGCCAGTAGTCCGGGACACTCGAACACTGAAGCTTTCTTT. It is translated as CASSPGHSNTEAFF.